This entry features one T cell receptor (beta chain) sequence. The antigen is undetermined. Purity exceeding 95% was reached by all sorted populations. Expressed TCRB transcripts were sequenced because the entire RNA isolate underwent reverse transcription. For naive, central memory and regulatory T cell samples, reads averaged about 3.5 million. Sequencing used immunoSEQ multiplex PCR; TCRdb keeps in-frame clones, though not all of them. This sample has about half a million clones; approximately 10% occur once, and the top ten carry over 0.035%. The length of the CDR3 is 13 residues. Looked up from germline, CDR1 is SGHRS and CDR2 is YFSETQ. Trimming took 1 base from V and 4 from J, leaving 8 bases between them. The sample is drawn from a study of beta chain features in type 1 diabetes. Notes on the study in general: Insertions were fewer and deletions more numerous at VDJ junctions in type 1 diabetes patients.

The receptor was derived from a young woman in good health. The sample was naive CD4+ T cells from blood. The V gene is TRBV5-1, the J gene TRBJ2-5; D uncertain. The CDR3 DNA reads as TGCGCCAGCAGCTTGACAGCCCCAGAGACCCAGTACTTC. This sequence encodes CASSLTAPETQYF.